This note documents a single T cell receptor beta chain sequence. Per the authors' pipeline: Using reference gene primer amplification, nucleated cell counts were estimated. Clones were sequenced by immunoSEQ multiplex PCR, and TCRdb holds only the in-frame ones, with some missing. That table gives V, J and clone size, and the DNA gave D and trimming. The table records some 450,000 clones, 85% to 90% of them present only once. This entry belongs to a study of blood T cell repertoires in COVID-19. On the study more broadly: PBMCs, B-cell-depleted T cells, or T cells were the source of the cDNA or gDNA that made up the material.

The CDR3 covers 13 residues. The trim removed 4 bases at V and 5 bases at J, leaving 6 bases unmatched. CDR1 SQVTM and CDR2 ANQGSEA come from the germline V gene. Sequencing input: peripheral blood. This receptor was taken from a man aged 18 to 29 with COVID-19, enrolled during active disease. V is TRBV29-1 and J is TRBJ1-2; TRBD1 matches 8 bases. CDR3 loop: CSVVPDRAYGYTF. CDR3 DNA sequence: TGCAGCGTTGTCCCGGACAGGGCATATGGCTACACCTTC. The entire variable domain, with the rest obtained from reference TRBV29-1 and TRBJ1-2, is as follows: SAVISQKPSRDICQRGTSLTIQCQVDSQVTMMFWYRQQPGQSLTLIATANQGSEATYESGFVIDKFPISRPNLTFSTLTVSNMSPEDSSIYLCSVVPDRAYGYTFGSGTRLTVV.